This TCR beta chain was sequenced during a study of cytomegalovirus exposure and HLA in healthy donors. Broader study findings: The study labeled approximately 150 TCR beta chains cytomegalovirus-associated. Per published reports, the classifier diagnosed cytomegalovirus status with high specificity and sensitivity.

Clones were read by immunoSEQ multiplex PCR, and TCRdb kept only the in-frame ones, dropping some. The repertoire holds 110,000 to 150,000 clones, with approximately 94% as singletons. Comment on this clone: Its antigen is currently unknown.

CDR3 length equals 14 residues. After removal of 6 bases from V and 3 bases from J, the junction contained 5 bases not matched to a gene. CDR1 is ENHRY, CDR2 SYGVKD, per germline. Sample: PBMCs. This rearrangement joins TRBV10-3 to TRBJ1-2, with 9 bases lining up with TRBD1. This receptor was taken from a young man in good health and CMV-seropositive. The CDR3 bases are TGTGCCATCAGCAGGACAGGGGAGGACTATGGCTACACCTTC. Protein sequence: CAISRTGEDYGYTF.